The text below deals with one TCR beta chain. From germline, CDR1 is GTSNPN and CDR2 SVGIG (reference sequence). The CDR3 runs 14 residues. V lost 1 base and J 8 bases, leaving 14 bases between the germline ends. Use of 60 Vbeta and 13 Jbeta primers characterized the PCR. The data were produced by immunoSEQ multiplex PCR, yet TCRdb's version contains in-frame clones alone and is incomplete. Among approximately 190,000 clones listed, 80% to 85% were seen once. This sample stems from a study of cytomegalovirus exposure and HLA in healthy donors. The receptor was isolated from a young woman in good health and CMV-seropositive. Sequencing was performed on PBMCs. The chain couples TRBV30 to TRBJ1-4, with TRBD1 as a possible D gene (5 bases). CDR3 amino acids: CAWSDPGGAEKLFF. In DNA, the CDR3 is TGTGCCTGGAGTGACCCCGGGGGAGCGGAAAAACTGTTTTTT. The full variable domain, its missing parts supplied by reference TRBV30 and TRBJ1-4, is SQTIHQWPATLVQPVGSPLSLECTVEGTSNPNLYWYRQAAGRGLQLLFYSVGIGQISSEVPQNLSASRPQDRQFILSSKKLLLSDSGFYLCAWSDPGGAEKLFFGSGTQLSVL.